This record concerns one TCR beta chain sequence. The specificity of this receptor is unknown. Sequence at one end of the junction differs from germline and may be a read error. Genomic DNA was extracted from sorted cells for sequencing of the TCRbeta CDR3 region. TCRbeta CDR3 regions were sequenced using the immunoSEQ Assay. Here the immuneACCESS table is served through TCRdb, limited to in-frame sequences with V and J called. Missing clones are a known gap in these copies; in checked studies unresolved V genes cover under half, and the rest lacks a known reason. The sample profile shows 35,000 to 45,000 clones; about 86% of them were found once. The top ten clonotypes cover 12% of the sample. This sample was taken from a study of OX40 agonist ivuxolimab in advanced cancers. As for the study more broadly: Ivuxolimab, which targeted the costimulatory receptor OX40 (CD134), was an agonistic, fully human IgG2 monoclonal antibody. Intravenous ivuxolimab was administered to patients every 2 weeks at six dose levels: 0.01, 0.1, 0.3, 1.5, 3 and 10 mg/kg. Of the roughly 54 patients in dose escalation, approximately 20 had hepatocellular carcinoma, about 15 had melanoma, 9 had renal cell carcinoma and 9 had head and neck cancer. A male proportion of roughly 80% and a mean age of around 60 years, ranging from roughly 20 to 80, were recorded for the dose-escalation cohort. Prior anti-PD-1, anti-PD-L1 or anti-CTLA-4 therapy was permitted, and 30% to 45% of dose-escalation patients had received checkpoint inhibitors. Partial responses occurred in three dose-escalation patients, of whom one had hepatocellular carcinoma and two had cutaneous melanoma. Peripheral TCRbeta sequencing aimed to test whether ivuxolimab altered TCR sequence diversity and caused clonal T-cell expansion. The paper describes the monotherapy dose-escalation part (N of about 50 patients) of the phase I trial of ivuxolimab. What the research found in general, with its limitations: The antigen specificity of the peripheral T cells that underwent clonal expansion was not determined. At doses from 0.1 to 3.0 mg/kg, clonal expansion was seen in both CD4+ and CD8+ blood T cells between baseline and week 6. In the 0.1-3.0 mg/kg groups, partial responders were among the patients with the lowest normalized peripheral clonal expansion, particularly in CD8+ T cells. After ivuxolimab, more expanded clones were found on average in CD8+ T cells than in CD4+ T cells. Low levels of normalized T-cell clonal expansion were also seen in some patients who did not respond.

The trial excluded patients who had a history of autoimmune disease or were on systemic immunosuppression. Peripheral blood for TCR sequencing was drawn from every dose cohort at baseline, at cycle 4 day 1 and at cycle 7 day 1. The samples were taken from a phase I, first-in-human, multicenter, open-label dose-escalation trial of ivuxolimab. Adults with locally advanced or metastatic melanoma, renal cell, hepatocellular, or head and neck squamous cell carcinoma were enrolled in the trial. Before TCR sequencing, CD4+ T cells and CD8+ T cells were sorted from peripheral blood as separate populations. The cysteine opens and the phenylalanine closes a CDR3 of 14 amino acids. The read is trimmed to its CDR3 DNA, 42 bases read in frame from base 1. CDR1 and CDR2 are drawn from the germline V gene: SGHDN, FVKESK.

The material sequenced was CD4+ or CD8+ T cells sorted from blood, taken in a trial of the OX40 agonist ivuxolimab. The rearranged segments are TRBV14 and TRBJ2-7; the D gene is possibly TRBD1, with 6 bases matching. This clonotype was obtained from an adult with an advanced solid tumor such as melanoma, head and neck, liver or kidney cancer. The CDR3 protein is CASSPQTGTYKQYF. The nucleotide sequence is given as TGTGCCAGCAGCCCGCAGACAGGTACCTACAAGCAGTACTTC.